Listed below are T cell receptor beta chains from one sample, sequenced in a study of CD8+ T cells in alopecia areata. Here immunoSEQ multiplex PCR was the method, and the copy in TCRdb shows in-frame clones only, minus some. The data contain some 130,000 clones, 53% of them singletons. The sample was CD4+ T cells sorted from blood, taken at week 4, from a patient treated with tofacitinib. Receptors were obtained from a human donor with alopecia areata. CDR3s include the opening cysteine and the closing phenylalanine or tryptophan. A D gene is named only where the DNA matches it firmly. Rows may omit the clone size; those that give it use once, few, many or a size class.

d_call: TRBD1
v_call: TRBV30
j_call: TRBJ1-3
clone_size: -
cdr3_nt: TGTGCCTGGAGCAGGGGGGGGATGCCTGGAAACACCATATATTTT
cdr3_aa: CAWSRGGMPGNTIYF

d_call: -
v_call: TRBV11-2
j_call: TRBJ2-4
clone_size: few
cdr3_nt: TGTGCCAGCAGCTTAGGGGAAATAGCCAAAAACATTCAGTACTTC
cdr3_aa: CASSLGEIAKNIQYF

d_call: -
v_call: TRBV5-1
j_call: TRBJ2-3
clone_size: -
cdr3_nt: TGCGCCAGCAGCTTGGGCGACAACACAGATACGCAGTATTTT
cdr3_aa: CASSLGDNTDTQYF

d_call: -
v_call: TRBV9
j_call: TRBJ1-2
clone_size: -
cdr3_nt: TGTGCCAGCAGCGTAGGTCAGATTATGAACTATGGCTACACCTTC
cdr3_aa: CASSVGQIMNYGYTF

d_call: -
v_call: TRBV23-1
j_call: TRBJ2-7
clone_size: -
cdr3_nt: TGCGCCAGCAGTCATAAGGTTTTAGGAGAGCAGTACTTC
cdr3_aa: CASSHKVLGEQYF

d_call: TRBD1
v_call: TRBV18
j_call: TRBJ2-7
clone_size: once
cdr3_nt: TGTGCCAGCTCGGGTATGTCAGGGGGCGCCTCGGACTTC
cdr3_aa: CASSGMSGGASDF

d_call: -
v_call: TRBV5-1
j_call: TRBJ2-7
clone_size: -
cdr3_nt: TGCGCCAGCAGCGACGGGGATGCGGGGGAGCAGTACTTC
cdr3_aa: CASSDGDAGEQYF

d_call: -
v_call: TRBV6-5
j_call: TRBJ1-2
clone_size: -
cdr3_nt: TGTGCCAGCAGTTTGGACGACCGAGACTATGGCTACACCTTC
cdr3_aa: CASSLDDRDYGYTF

d_call: -
v_call: TRBV19
j_call: TRBJ2-2
clone_size: few
cdr3_nt: TGTGCCAGTAGTCTAGGGCCAGGGACGAACACCGGGGAGCTGTTTTTT
cdr3_aa: CASSLGPGTNTGELFF

d_call: -
v_call: TRBV25-1
j_call: TRBJ1-2
clone_size: -
cdr3_nt: TGTGCCAGCAGTGAAGGCCAGGGCTACTATGGCTACACCTTC
cdr3_aa: CASSEGQGYYGYTF

d_call: -
v_call: TRBV6-5
j_call: TRBJ1-6
clone_size: -
cdr3_nt: TGTGCCAGCAGTTATGCCGGGACTAATTCACCCCTCCACTTT
cdr3_aa: CASSYAGTNSPLHF

d_call: -
v_call: TRBV23-1
j_call: TRBJ2-1
clone_size: many
cdr3_nt: TGCGCCAGCAGGGAAAGCGGGCCATACTCCTACAATGAGCAGTTCTTC
cdr3_aa: CASRESGPYSYNEQFF

d_call: -
v_call: TRBV5-6
j_call: TRBJ2-7
clone_size: -
cdr3_nt: TGTGCCAGCACCGATAGGGCAAACGAGCAGTACTTC
cdr3_aa: CASTDRANEQYF

d_call: TRBD1
v_call: TRBV5-1
j_call: TRBJ1-2
clone_size: few
cdr3_nt: TGCGCCAGCAGCTTCGGAGGGGGCGTTAACTATGGCTACACCTTC
cdr3_aa: CASSFGGGVNYGYTF

d_call: -
v_call: TRBV5-1
j_call: TRBJ2-7
clone_size: -
cdr3_nt: TGCGCCAGCAGCTTGGACGTCGCCCCAGATAGTGGGCAGTACTTC
cdr3_aa: CASSLDVAPDSGQYF

d_call: TRBD1
v_call: TRBV7-2
j_call: TRBJ1-1
clone_size: few
cdr3_nt: TGTGCCAGCAGACCCGGCAGGGACAGGGGAAGGGACACTGAAGCTTTCTTT
cdr3_aa: CASRPGRDRGRDTEAFF

d_call: -
v_call: TRBV10-3
j_call: TRBJ1-1
clone_size: few
cdr3_nt: TGTGCCACAGCGGGACCTGGGGGGGGTGAAGCTTTCTTT
cdr3_aa: CATAGPGGGEAFF

d_call: -
v_call: TRBV6-5
j_call: TRBJ1-2
clone_size: -
cdr3_nt: TGTGCCAGCCGCAGGACGAGGGTCAACTATGGCTACACCTTC
cdr3_aa: CASRRTRVNYGYTF

d_call: -
v_call: TRBV27
j_call: TRBJ1-5
clone_size: -
cdr3_nt: TGTGCCAGCAGGAGGGCGGGGAGCAATCAGCCCCAGCATTTT
cdr3_aa: CASRRAGSNQPQHF

d_call: -
v_call: TRBV7-9
j_call: TRBJ2-4
clone_size: many
cdr3_nt: TGTGCCAGCAGCTTAGGGGACTTGCTAGCCAAAAACATTCAGTACTTC
cdr3_aa: CASSLGDLLAKNIQYF

d_call: -
v_call: TRBV5-8
j_call: TRBJ2-5
clone_size: few
cdr3_nt: TGTGCCAGCATCGAGGGGGGAGGAGAGACCCAGTACTTC
cdr3_aa: CASIEGGGETQYF

d_call: TRBD1
v_call: TRBV29-1
j_call: TRBJ1-2
clone_size: -
cdr3_nt: TGCAGCGCCGGGACAGGGGACAAACGCTACACCTTC
cdr3_aa: CSAGTGDKRYTF

d_call: TRBD2
v_call: TRBV15
j_call: TRBJ2-7
clone_size: -
cdr3_nt: TGTGCCACCAGCAGAGATCGGGGGGAGTACGAGCAGTACTTC
cdr3_aa: CATSRDRGEYEQYF

d_call: -
v_call: TRBV5-1
j_call: TRBJ2-3
clone_size: -
cdr3_nt: TGCGCCAGCAGCTTTAACGTCGGTGCGCCGGGCGGCACAGATACGCAGTATTTT
cdr3_aa: CASSFNVGAPGGTDTQYF

d_call: TRBD2
v_call: TRBV29-1
j_call: TRBJ2-2
clone_size: -
cdr3_nt: TGCAGCGTGCGGACTAGCGGGGGAACCGGGGAGCTGTTTTTT
cdr3_aa: CSVRTSGGTGELFF

d_call: TRBD2
v_call: TRBV29-1
j_call: TRBJ2-7
clone_size: -
cdr3_nt: TGCAGCGTGGGACTAGCGGGAGGAGTATACGAGCAGTACTTC
cdr3_aa: CSVGLAGGVYEQYF

d_call: TRBD2
v_call: TRBV5-1
j_call: TRBJ2-7
clone_size: -
cdr3_nt: TGCGCCAGCAGCCGGGGGGACGCGGACGTCTACGAGCAGTACTTC
cdr3_aa: CASSRGDADVYEQYF

d_call: -
v_call: TRBV11-2
j_call: TRBJ2-7
clone_size: medium-sized
cdr3_nt: TGTGCCAGCAGCCTTGACCGTTACGAGCAGTACTTC
cdr3_aa: CASSLDRYEQYF

d_call: -
v_call: TRBV30
j_call: TRBJ2-1
clone_size: -
cdr3_nt: TGTGCCTGGAGTGTAGGGCCTTCCCCCGAATACAATGAGCAGTTCTTC
cdr3_aa: CAWSVGPSPEYNEQFF

d_call: TRBD2
v_call: TRBV29-1
j_call: TRBJ2-7
clone_size: once
cdr3_nt: TGCAGCGTTGGGCGGGAGCACTACGAGCAGTACTTC
cdr3_aa: CSVGREHYEQYF

d_call: -
v_call: TRBV29-1
j_call: TRBJ2-2
clone_size: -
cdr3_nt: TGCAGCGTCACCGAAACCGGGGAGCTGTTTTTT
cdr3_aa: CSVTETGELFF

d_call: TRBD1
v_call: TRBV2
j_call: TRBJ1-1
clone_size: -
cdr3_nt: TGTGCCAGCAGTCAGGACAGGGACACTGAAGCTTTCTTT
cdr3_aa: CASSQDRDTEAFF

d_call: -
v_call: TRBV4-2
j_call: TRBJ2-3
clone_size: -
cdr3_nt: TGTGCCAGCAGCCACCTCGGCGGGACTACAGATACGCAGTATTTT
cdr3_aa: CASSHLGGTTDTQYF

d_call: -
v_call: TRBV30
j_call: TRBJ2-7
clone_size: -
cdr3_nt: TGTGCCTGGAAGAGGAACCGGGACGGACCCTACGAGCAGTACTTC
cdr3_aa: CAWKRNRDGPYEQYF

d_call: TRBD1
v_call: TRBV7-2
j_call: TRBJ1-5
clone_size: -
cdr3_nt: TGTGCCAGCAGCTCGTGGGCGGGACAGGGTCAGCCCCAGCATTTT
cdr3_aa: CASSSWAGQGQPQHF

d_call: TRBD2
v_call: TRBV13
j_call: TRBJ2-7
clone_size: few
cdr3_nt: TGTGCCAGCAGCGCCCTAGGGCTAGCGGGAGAAGAGTCCTACGAGCAGTACTTC
cdr3_aa: CASSALGLAGEESYEQYF

d_call: TRBD2
v_call: TRBV19
j_call: TRBJ2-3
clone_size: few
cdr3_nt: TGTGCCAGTAGTCGGAGGCGGGGGGCGGATACGCAGTATTTT
cdr3_aa: CASSRRRGADTQYF

d_call: -
v_call: TRBV4-1
j_call: TRBJ2-7
clone_size: -
cdr3_nt: TGCGCCAGCAGCCAAGAGACGGGGCGCGAGCAGTACTTC
cdr3_aa: CASSQETGREQYF

d_call: TRBD1
v_call: TRBV30
j_call: TRBJ2-6
clone_size: few
cdr3_nt: TGTGCCTGGGGCCGGGACAGGGTTTCTGGGGCCAACGTCCTGACTTTC
cdr3_aa: CAWGRDRVSGANVLTF

d_call: -
v_call: TRBV18
j_call: TRBJ2-4
clone_size: -
cdr3_nt: TGTGCCAGCTCACTGGCGGACAACAAAAACATTCAGTACTTC
cdr3_aa: CASSLADNKNIQYF

d_call: TRBD2
v_call: TRBV5-1
j_call: TRBJ2-1
clone_size: -
cdr3_nt: TGCGCCAGCAGCTTTTGGACTAGCGGGATAAATGAGCAGTTCTTC
cdr3_aa: CASSFWTSGINEQFF

d_call: TRBD2
v_call: TRBV18
j_call: TRBJ2-7
clone_size: -
cdr3_nt: TGTGCCAGCTCACCATTAAGCGGGGCCACGGATTCCGAGCAGTACTTC
cdr3_aa: CASSPLSGATDSEQYF

d_call: -
v_call: TRBV4-2
j_call: TRBJ1-1
clone_size: -
cdr3_nt: TGTGCCAGCAGCCAAGAGACAGGTTACCGGAACACTGAAGCTTTCTTT
cdr3_aa: CASSQETGYRNTEAFF

d_call: -
v_call: TRBV5-4
j_call: TRBJ1-1
clone_size: -
cdr3_nt: TGTGCCAGCAGTACCGGGAACCAGAACACTGAAGCTTTCTTT
cdr3_aa: CASSTGNQNTEAFF

d_call: TRBD1
v_call: TRBV2
j_call: TRBJ2-7
clone_size: -
cdr3_nt: TGTGCCAGCCAACGTCTTCAGGGGGCGTTTTCCGAGCAGTACTTC
cdr3_aa: CASQRLQGAFSEQYF

d_call: -
v_call: TRBV18
j_call: TRBJ2-7
clone_size: few
cdr3_nt: TGTGCCAGCTCCGACATCTCCTACGAGCAGTACTTC
cdr3_aa: CASSDISYEQYF

d_call: -
v_call: TRBV6-1
j_call: TRBJ1-1
clone_size: -
cdr3_nt: TGTGCCAGCAGCATTTTGGATGAAGCTTTCTTT
cdr3_aa: CASSILDEAFF

d_call: TRBD1
v_call: TRBV30
j_call: TRBJ1-1
clone_size: -
cdr3_nt: TGTGCCTGGAAGGGGTCCAGGGGGTTCGCTGAAGCTTTCTTT
cdr3_aa: CAWKGSRGFAEAFF